Described below is a single TCR beta chain sequence and its context. The assay was immunoSEQ multiplex PCR, and TCRdb's table has in-frame clones only and misses some. The sample has some 29,000 clones; roughly nine tenths are singletons. This sample was taken from a study of T cell changes during pregnancy in multiple sclerosis. The CDR3 covers 16 residues. Germline V CDR1 and CDR2: SGHVS, FNYEAQ. The V end was cut by 2 bases, the J end by 0 bases, with 11 bases between. V usage is TRBV7-6 and J usage is TRBJ2-1; D perhaps matches TRBD2 (5 bases). Sample: CD8+ T cells from peripheral blood mononuclear cells, taken in the second trimester of pregnancy. This clonotype was sampled from a female donor in good health, enrolled as a control in a pregnancy study. The CDR3 DNA sequence: TGTGCCAGCAGCTTACGCGGAGGCGGCTCCTACAATGAGCAGTTCTTC. Its protein is CASSLRGGGSYNEQFF.